What follows is one T cell receptor beta chain and its context. The trim removed 1 base at V and 2 bases at J, leaving 4 bases unmatched. The CDR3 sequence is 15 residues long. Germline V gives CDR1 SGHAT, CDR2 FQNNGV. Produced via immunoSEQ multiplex PCR; TCRdb's table is partial and in-frame only. The sample holds more than 50,000 clones, approximately 89% seen once. The data were obtained in a study of blood T cell repertoires in COVID-19. In the study overall: The analysed material was cDNA or gDNA that came from T cells, B-cell-depleted T cells, or PBMCs.

Specimen: peripheral blood. The TCR originated in a man aged 55 to 69 with active COVID-19. The genes are TRBV11-2 and TRBJ2-7; 8 bases agree with TRBD1. CDR3: CASSLVRTGPYEQYF. DNA for the CDR3: TGTGCCAGCAGCTTAGTTCGGACAGGGCCCTACGAGCAGTACTTC. Full variable domain (remainder filled in from reference TRBV11-2 and TRBJ2-7): EAGVAQSPRYKIIEKRQSVAFWCNPISGHATLYWYQQILGQGPKLLIQFQNNGVVDDSQLPKDRFSAERLKGVDSTLKIQPAKLEDSAVYLCASSLVRTGPYEQYFGPGTRLTVT.